This TCR beta chain was identified in a study of blood T cell repertoires in COVID-19. Study as a whole: T cells, B-cell-depleted T cells, or PBMCs supplied cDNA or gDNA.

This clone appeared once. Profiled with immunoSEQ multiplex PCR; TCRdb holds only in-frame clones, not every one. The data hold some 250,000 clones, with roughly nine tenths observed a single time. Germline trimming cut 4 bases from V and 0 bases from J; bases unmatched to any gene: 5. CDR1 is MNHEY and CDR2 is SVGAGI in the germline V gene. The CDR3 totals 16 residues. The TCR comes from a young woman with acute COVID-19. J is TRBJ1-4 and V is TRBV6-5; 7 bases are a match to TRBD1. Sequencing was done on a sample of PBMCs or T cells enriched from blood (not recorded which). For the CDR3, the DNA is TGTGCCAGCAGTTCGGGGACAGCTTCAACTAATGAAAAACTGTTTTTT. Residues: CASSSGTASTNEKLFF.